The 14 T cell receptor beta chains below come from one sample, sequenced in a study of cytomegalovirus exposure and HLA in healthy donors. PCR primers comprised 60 Vbeta and 13 Jbeta primers. TCRdb's table, derived via immunoSEQ multiplex PCR, lists solely in-frame clones and lacks some. The sample yields roughly 120,000 clones, about 80% seen once. Sample: PBMCs. The receptors were gathered from a human donor in good health.

This clone came up a few times. The chain combines TRBV6-6 with TRBJ2-1, with D perhaps matching TRBD2 (6 bases). The V and J ends lost 0 bases and 5 bases respectively, with 14 bases between them. The CDR3 is 16 amino acids. CDR1 and CDR2 from the germline V gene are MNHNY and SVGAGI (reference sequence). The CDR3: CASSYSSDGGNNEQFF. Here the CDR3 DNA reads TGTGCCAGCAGTTACTCGAGTGATGGGGGGAACAATGAGCAGTTCTTC.

V usage is TRBV28 and J usage is TRBJ1-5, with a weak D call TRBD1 (5 bases). CDR3 length: 15 amino acids. The germline V gene has CDR1 MDHEN and CDR2 SYDVKM. V lost 5 bases, J lost 9 bases, and 20 bases lay in between. CDR3 loop: CASSRRDAGLWPQHF. CDR3 bases: TGTGCCAGCAGTCGAAGGGACGCGGGACTATGGCCCCAGCATTTT. The variable domain in full, completed from reference TRBV28 and TRBJ1-5, reads DVKVTQSSRYLVKRTGEKVFLECVQDMDHENMFWYRQDPGLGLRLIYFSYDVKMKEKGDIPEGYSVSREKKERFSLILESASTNQTSMYLCASSRRDAGLWPQHFGDGTRLSIL.

This rearrangement joins TRBV25-1 to TRBJ2-1, with a weak D call TRBD2 (5 bases). This CDR3 has 11 amino acids. Germline assignment: CDR1 MGHDK and CDR2 SYGVNS. Trimming took off 6 bases at V and 10 bases at J, with 10 bases between the two ends. For the CDR3, the DNA is TGTGCCAGCAGCCAACGCGGGGAGCAGTTCTTC. It encodes CASSQRGEQFF.

CDR3 sequence reads: CASSVGTSGTYEQYF. CDR3 in DNA: TGCGCCAGCAGCGTCGGGACTAGCGGGACCTACGAGCAGTACTTC. The rearrangement joins TRBV5-1 to TRBJ2-7; the match to TRBD2 covers 13 bases. Per the germline V gene, CDR1 is SGHRS and CDR2 is YFSETQ. This CDR3 spans 15 amino acids. The V segment lost 4 bases and the J segment 2 bases; nucleotides outside the gene matches: 3. Using reference TRBV5-1 and TRBJ2-7 for the parts outside the CDR3, the full variable domain is KAGVTQTPRYLIKTRGQQVTLSCSPISGHRSVSWYQQTPGQGLQFLFEYFSETQRNKGNFPGRFSGRQFSNSRSEMNVSTLELGDSALYLCASSVGTSGTYEQYFGPGTRLTVT.

This chain links TRBV2 with TRBJ1-5; D call uncertain. Germline lookup yields CDR1 SNHLY and CDR2 FYNNEI. CDR3 length: 18 amino acids. V was pared by 1 base and J by 0 bases, with 16 bases between. The CDR3 region is CASSEETQTTYSNQPQHF. The CDR3 DNA reads as TGTGCCAGCAGTGAAGAAACCCAGACTACTTATAGCAATCAGCCCCAGCATTTT.

This chain joins TRBV11-2 and TRBJ2-7; D remains ambiguous. V was trimmed by 4 bases and J by 4 bases, leaving 14 bases between them. Germline lookup yields CDR1 SGHAT and CDR2 FQNNGV. CDR3 length equals 14 residues. CDR3 sequence: CASSSRRSGYEQYF. The DNA of the CDR3 is TGTGCCAGCAGCTCCCGACGGTCGGGTTACGAGCAGTACTTC.

The V call is TRBV7-3, the J call TRBJ2-3; TRBD1 matches at 7 bases. Trimming cost V 4 bases and J 6 bases; bases outside gene matches: 7. The CDR3 sequence is 14 residues long. From germline, CDR1 is SGHTA and CDR2 FQGTGA. The CDR3 here is CASSSGSTGDTQYF. As DNA, the CDR3 is TGTGCCAGCAGCTCTGGGTCGACAGGGGATACGCAGTATTTT.

This sequence joins TRBV7-8 and TRBJ2-1; the D gene is possibly TRBD1 (6 bases). Trimming took off 4 bases at V and 0 bases at J, with 13 bases between the two ends. Germline V gene sequence: CDR1 SGHVS, CDR2 FQNEAQ. The CDR3 is 16 residues long. The CDR3 region has the DNA TGTGCCAGCAGCTCGCTACAGGGAAGCTCCTACAATGAGCAGTTCTTC. It yields the protein CASSSLQGSSYNEQFF.

This chain links TRBV12-5 with TRBJ1-1; D call uncertain. V was trimmed by 5 bases and J by 6 bases, leaving 10 bases between them. The CDR3 totals 12 residues. CDR1 is LGHNT and CDR2 is FRNRAP in the germline V gene. The CDR3 spells CASGENGPEAFF. CDR3 DNA sequence: TGTGCTAGTGGTGAGAATGGGCCTGAAGCTTTCTTT.

This clone has only a few counts. The rearrangement links TRBV7-9 to TRBJ2-7; the D gene is possibly TRBD1 (5 bases). The CDR3 is 11 residues long. CDR1 and CDR2 from the germline V gene are SEHNR and FQNEAQ (reference sequence). Between the trimmed V and J ends, which lost 6 bases and 5 bases, there was a span of 8 bases. Here the CDR3 reads CASSLRDEQYF. The CDR3, as DNA: TGTGCCAGCAGTCTCAGGGACGAGCAGTACTTC.

This chain uses TRBV18 with TRBJ2-7; TRBD1 might be the D (6 bases). V lost 2 bases to trimming and J lost 6 bases, with 17 bases between them. The germline gives CDR1 KGHSH, CDR2 LQKENI. The CDR3 loop spans 15 amino acids. The CDR3 loop is CASSPAPGQLSEQYF. The CDR3 region has the DNA TGTGCCAGCTCACCAGCCCCGGGACAACTCTCCGAGCAGTACTTC.

The chain links TRBV29-1 to TRBJ2-1, with a tentative D call TRBD1 (6 bases). This CDR3 spans 16 amino acids. Trimming removed 0 bases from V and 8 bases from J, with 20 bases in between. The germline CDR1 and CDR2 sequences are SQVTM and ANQGSEA. The CDR3: CSVEDGGFYPPDEQFF. In DNA form, the CDR3 reads TGCAGCGTTGAAGATGGGGGCTTCTACCCCCCCGATGAGCAGTTCTTC.

This clone was recorded a few times. CDR3 loop: CASSFGQAYGYTF. The CDR3 DNA reads as TGTGCCAGCAGCTTCGGACAGGCCTATGGCTACACCTTC. The chain uses TRBV7-6 and TRBJ1-2, with 7 bases lining up with TRBD1. This CDR3 has 13 residues. V trimming: 3 bases; J trimming: 4 bases; junction bases outside the gene matches: 2. The germline V gene has CDR1 SGHVS and CDR2 FNYEAQ.

This clone has just one count. The V call is TRBV7-8, the J call TRBJ2-1; 7 nucleotides agree with TRBD1. The CDR3 is 15 residues long. J gave up 2 bases and V 5 bases, and 6 bases lay outside the gene matches. Germline lookup yields CDR1 SGHVS and CDR2 FQNEAQ. The CDR3 reads CASSPGGIPYNEQFF. The CDR3 DNA sequence: TGTGCCAGCAGCCCAGGGGGAATCCCCTACAATGAGCAGTTCTTC.